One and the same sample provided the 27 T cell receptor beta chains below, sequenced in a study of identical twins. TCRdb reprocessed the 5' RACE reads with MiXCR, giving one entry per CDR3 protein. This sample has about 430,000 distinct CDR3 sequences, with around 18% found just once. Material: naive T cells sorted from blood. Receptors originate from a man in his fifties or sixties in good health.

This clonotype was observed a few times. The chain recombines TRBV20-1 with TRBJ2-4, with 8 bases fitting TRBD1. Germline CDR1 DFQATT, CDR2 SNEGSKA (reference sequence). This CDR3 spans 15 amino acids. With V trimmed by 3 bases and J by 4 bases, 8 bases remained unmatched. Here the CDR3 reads CSARSAGGRKNIQYF. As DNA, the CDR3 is TGCAGTGCTAGGTCGGCAGGGGGCAGGAAAAACATTCAGTACTTC.

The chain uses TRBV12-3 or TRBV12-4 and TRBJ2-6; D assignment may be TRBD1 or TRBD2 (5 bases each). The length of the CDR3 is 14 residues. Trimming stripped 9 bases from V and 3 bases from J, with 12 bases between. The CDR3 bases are TGTGCCAGTACCCGAGGGGATGGGGCCAACGTCCTGACTTTC. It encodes CASTRGDGANVLTF.

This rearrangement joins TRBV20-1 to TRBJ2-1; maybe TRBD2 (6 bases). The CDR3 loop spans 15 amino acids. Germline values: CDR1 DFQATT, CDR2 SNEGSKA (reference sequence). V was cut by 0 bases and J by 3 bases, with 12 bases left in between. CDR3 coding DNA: TGCAGTGCTAGAGATGTGCGGCGGGACTACAATGAGCAGTTCTTC. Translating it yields CSARDVRRDYNEQFF.

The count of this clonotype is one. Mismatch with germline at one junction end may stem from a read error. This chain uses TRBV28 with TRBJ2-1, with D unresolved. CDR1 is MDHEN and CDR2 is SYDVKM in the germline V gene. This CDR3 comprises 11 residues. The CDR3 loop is CVSSLYNEQFF. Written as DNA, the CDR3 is TGTGTCAGCAGCCTTTACAATGAGCAGTTCTTC.

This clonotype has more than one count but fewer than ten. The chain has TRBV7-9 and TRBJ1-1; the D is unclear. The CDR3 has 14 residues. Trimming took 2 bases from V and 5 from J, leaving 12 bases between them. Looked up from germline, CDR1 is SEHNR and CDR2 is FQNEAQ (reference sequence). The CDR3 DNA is TGTGCCAGCAGCTTAAGCGGGGTAGATACTGAAGCTTTCTTT. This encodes CASSLSGVDTEAFF.

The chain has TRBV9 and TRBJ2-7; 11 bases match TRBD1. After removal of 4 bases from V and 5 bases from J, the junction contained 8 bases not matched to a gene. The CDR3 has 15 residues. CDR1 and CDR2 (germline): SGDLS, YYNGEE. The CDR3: CASSKSGQGGNEQYF. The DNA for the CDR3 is TGTGCCAGCAGCAAATCGGGACAGGGGGGAAACGAGCAGTACTTC. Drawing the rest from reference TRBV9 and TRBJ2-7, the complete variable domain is DSGVTQTPKHLITATGQRVTLRCSPRSGDLSVYWYQQSLDQGLQFLIQYYNGEERAKGNILERFSAQQFPDLHSELNLSSLELGDSALYFCASSKSGQGGNEQYFGPGTRLTVT.

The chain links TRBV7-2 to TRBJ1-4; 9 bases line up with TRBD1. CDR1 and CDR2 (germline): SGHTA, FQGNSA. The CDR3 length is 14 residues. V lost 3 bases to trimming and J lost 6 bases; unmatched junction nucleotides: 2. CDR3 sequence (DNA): TGTGCCAGCAGCTTCTGGACAGGGGATGAAAAACTGTTTTTT. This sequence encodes CASSFWTGDEKLFF.

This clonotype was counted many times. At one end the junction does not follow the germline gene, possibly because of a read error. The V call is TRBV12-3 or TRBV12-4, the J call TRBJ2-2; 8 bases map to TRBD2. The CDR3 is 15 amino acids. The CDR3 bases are TGCGCCAGCAGCTTAAGCGGGAGGAACACCGGGGAGCTGTTTTTT. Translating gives CASSLSGRNTGELFF.

The CDR3 spells CASSAWGGGGSYEQYF. CDR3 bases: TGTGCCAGCAGCGCGTGGGGCGGGGGAGGATCCTACGAGCAGTACTTC. The genes are TRBV11-2 and TRBJ2-7, with TRBD2 identical over 7 bases. CDR3 length equals 16 residues. CDR1 and CDR2 (germline): SGHAT, FQNNGV. Trimming cost V 5 bases and J 1 base; bases outside gene matches: 11.

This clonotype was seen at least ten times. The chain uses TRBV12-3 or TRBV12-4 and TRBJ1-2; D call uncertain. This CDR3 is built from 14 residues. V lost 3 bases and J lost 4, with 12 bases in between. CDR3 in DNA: TGTGCCAGCAGTTTGGGCAGCCCACGCTATGGCTACACCTTC. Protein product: CASSLGSPRYGYTF.

In nucleotides, the CDR3 is TGTGCCAGCAGTTACCAGGGCTATAGCAATCAGCCCCAGCATTTT. This sequence encodes CASSYQGYSNQPQHF. J is TRBJ1-5 and V is TRBV6-2 or TRBV6-3, with D possibly being TRBD1 (5 bases). The CDR3 contains 15 residues. In germline, CDR1 is MNHEY, CDR2 SVGEGT. Trimming took off 2 bases at V and 0 bases at J, with 8 bases between the two ends.

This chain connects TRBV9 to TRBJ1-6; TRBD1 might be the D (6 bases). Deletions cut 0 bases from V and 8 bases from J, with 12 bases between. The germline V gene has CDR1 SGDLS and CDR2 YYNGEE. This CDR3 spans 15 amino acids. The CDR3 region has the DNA TGTGCCAGCAGCGTAGCTGGGGGCGCGGATTCACCCCTCCACTTT. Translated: CASSVAGGADSPLHF.

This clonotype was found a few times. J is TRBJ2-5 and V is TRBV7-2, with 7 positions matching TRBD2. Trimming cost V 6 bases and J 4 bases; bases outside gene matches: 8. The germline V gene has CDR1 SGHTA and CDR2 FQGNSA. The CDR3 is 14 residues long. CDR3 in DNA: TGTGCCAGCAGGCGGACTAGTAGCGGAGAGACCCAGTACTTC. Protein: CASRRTSSGETQYF.

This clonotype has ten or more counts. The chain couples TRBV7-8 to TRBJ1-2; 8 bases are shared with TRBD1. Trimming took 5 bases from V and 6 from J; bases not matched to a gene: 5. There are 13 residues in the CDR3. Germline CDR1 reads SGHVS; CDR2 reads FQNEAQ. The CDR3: CASSIDRGHGYTF. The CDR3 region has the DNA TGTGCCAGCAGCATTGACAGGGGTCATGGCTACACCTTC.

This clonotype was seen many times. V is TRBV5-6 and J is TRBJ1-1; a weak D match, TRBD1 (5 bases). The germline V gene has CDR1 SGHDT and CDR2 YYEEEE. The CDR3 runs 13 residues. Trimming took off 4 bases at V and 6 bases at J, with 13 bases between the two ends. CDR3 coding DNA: TGTGCCAGCAGCCCTGACAGAAAGGCTGAAGCTTTCTTT. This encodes CASSPDRKAEAFF.

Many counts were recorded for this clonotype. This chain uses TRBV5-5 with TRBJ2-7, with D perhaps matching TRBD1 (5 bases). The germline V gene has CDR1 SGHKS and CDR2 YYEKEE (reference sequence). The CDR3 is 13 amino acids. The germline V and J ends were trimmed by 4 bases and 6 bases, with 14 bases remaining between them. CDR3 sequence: CASSGAQGFEQYF. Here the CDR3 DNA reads TGTGCCAGCAGCGGAGCTCAGGGCTTCGAGCAGTACTTC.

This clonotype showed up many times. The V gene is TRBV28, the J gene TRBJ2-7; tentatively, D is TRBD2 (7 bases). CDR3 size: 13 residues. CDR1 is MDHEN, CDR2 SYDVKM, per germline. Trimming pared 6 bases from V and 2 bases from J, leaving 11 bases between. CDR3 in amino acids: CASRPGGAYEQYF. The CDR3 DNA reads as TGTGCCAGCAGACCGGGGGGCGCCTACGAGCAGTACTTC.

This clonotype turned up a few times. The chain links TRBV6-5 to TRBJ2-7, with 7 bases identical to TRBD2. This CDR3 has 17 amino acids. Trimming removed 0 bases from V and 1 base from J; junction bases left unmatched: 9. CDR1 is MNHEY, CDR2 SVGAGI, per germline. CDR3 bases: TGTGCCAGCAGTTACTCGGGCGGCGGGGGAGGATCCTACGAGCAGTACTTC. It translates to CASSYSGGGGGSYEQYF.

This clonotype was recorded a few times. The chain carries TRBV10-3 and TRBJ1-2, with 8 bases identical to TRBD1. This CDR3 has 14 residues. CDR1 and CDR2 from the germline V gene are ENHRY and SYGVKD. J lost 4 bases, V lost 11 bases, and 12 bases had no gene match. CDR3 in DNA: TGTGCCGCCAAAGACAGGGGCTCATCCTATGGCTACACCTTC. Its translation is CAAKDRGSSYGYTF.

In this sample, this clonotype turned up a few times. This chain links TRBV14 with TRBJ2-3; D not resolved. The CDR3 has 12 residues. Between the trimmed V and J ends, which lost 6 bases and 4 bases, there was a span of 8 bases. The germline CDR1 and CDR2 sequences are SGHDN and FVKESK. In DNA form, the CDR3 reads TGTGCCAGCAGTCGCTCCTCAGATACGCAGTATTTT. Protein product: CASSRSSDTQYF.

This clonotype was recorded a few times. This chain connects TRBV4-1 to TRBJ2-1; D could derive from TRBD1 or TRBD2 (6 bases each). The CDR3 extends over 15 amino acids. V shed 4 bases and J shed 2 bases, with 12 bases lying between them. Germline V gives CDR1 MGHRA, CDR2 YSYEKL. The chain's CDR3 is CASSRGGTTYNEQFF. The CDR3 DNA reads TGCGCCAGCAGCCGTGGAGGGACAACCTACAATGAGCAGTTCTTC.

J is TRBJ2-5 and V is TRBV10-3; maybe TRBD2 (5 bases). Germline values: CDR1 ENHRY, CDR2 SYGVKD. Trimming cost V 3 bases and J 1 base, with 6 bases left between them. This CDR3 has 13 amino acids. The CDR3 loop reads CAISEGSQETQYF. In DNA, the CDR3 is TGTGCCATCAGTGAAGGGAGCCAAGAGACCCAGTACTTC.

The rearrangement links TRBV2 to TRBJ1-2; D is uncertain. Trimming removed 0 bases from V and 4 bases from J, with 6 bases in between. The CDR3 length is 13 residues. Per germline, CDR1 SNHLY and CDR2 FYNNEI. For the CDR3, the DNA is TGTGCCAGCAGTGAAGCCAGGAGCTATGGCTACACCTTC. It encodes CASSEARSYGYTF.

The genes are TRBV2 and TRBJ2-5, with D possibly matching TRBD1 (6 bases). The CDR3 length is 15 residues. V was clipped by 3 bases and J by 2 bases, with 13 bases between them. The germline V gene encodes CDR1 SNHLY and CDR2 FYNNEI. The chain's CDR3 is CASSERGQPQETQYF. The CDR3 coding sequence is TGTGCCAGCAGTGAGAGAGGACAGCCTCAAGAGACCCAGTACTTC.

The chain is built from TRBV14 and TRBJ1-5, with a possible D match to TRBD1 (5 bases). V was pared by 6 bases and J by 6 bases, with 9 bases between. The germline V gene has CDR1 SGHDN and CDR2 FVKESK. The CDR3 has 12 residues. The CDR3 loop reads CASRLGVQPQHF. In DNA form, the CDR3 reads TGTGCCAGCAGATTAGGGGTTCAGCCCCAGCATTTT.

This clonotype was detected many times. CDR3 DNA: TGCAGCGTTGCGGTGATCCAAGAGACCCAGTACTTC. Translation gives CSVAVIQETQYF. The rearrangement joins TRBV29-1 to TRBJ2-5; D uncertain. Trimming cost V 4 bases and J 1 base, with 7 bases left between them. Germline CDR1 is SQVTM and CDR2 is ANQGSEA. This CDR3 contains 12 residues.

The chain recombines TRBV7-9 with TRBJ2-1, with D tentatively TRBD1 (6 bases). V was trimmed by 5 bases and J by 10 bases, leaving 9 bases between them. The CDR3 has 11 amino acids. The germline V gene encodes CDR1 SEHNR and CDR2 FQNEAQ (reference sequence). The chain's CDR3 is CASSPDSEQFF. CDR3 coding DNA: TGTGCCAGCAGCCCGGACAGCGAGCAGTTCTTC.